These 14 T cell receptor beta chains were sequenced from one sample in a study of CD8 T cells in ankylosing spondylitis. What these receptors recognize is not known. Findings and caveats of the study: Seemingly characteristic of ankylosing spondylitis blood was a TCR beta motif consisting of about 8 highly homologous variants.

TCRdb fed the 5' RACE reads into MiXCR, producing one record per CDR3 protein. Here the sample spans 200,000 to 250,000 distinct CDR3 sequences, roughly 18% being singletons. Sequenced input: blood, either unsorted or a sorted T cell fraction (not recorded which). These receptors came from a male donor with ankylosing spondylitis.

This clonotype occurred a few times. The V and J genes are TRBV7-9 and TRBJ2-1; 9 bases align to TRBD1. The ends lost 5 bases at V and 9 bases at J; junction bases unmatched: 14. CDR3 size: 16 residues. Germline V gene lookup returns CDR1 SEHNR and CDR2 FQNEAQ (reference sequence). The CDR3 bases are TGTGCCAGCAGCCCGTTACCGGGACAGGGTCGTGGTGAGCAGTTCTTC. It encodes CASSPLPGQGRGEQFF.

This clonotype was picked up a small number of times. The CDR3 bases are TGTGCCAGCAGCTTAGGCCCCCGACTAGCGGGGTACAATGAGCAGTTCTTC. Translating gives CASSLGPRLAGYNEQFF. This chain connects TRBV11-2 to TRBJ2-1, with 11 bases aligning to TRBD2. Germline V CDR1 and CDR2: SGHAT, FQNNGV. The CDR3 consists of 17 residues. Trimming cost V 1 base and J 4 bases; bases outside gene matches: 6.

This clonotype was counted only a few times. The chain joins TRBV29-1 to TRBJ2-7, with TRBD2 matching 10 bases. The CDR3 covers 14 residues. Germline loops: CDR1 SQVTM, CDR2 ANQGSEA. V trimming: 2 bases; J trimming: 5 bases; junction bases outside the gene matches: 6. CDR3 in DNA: TGCAGCGTTGAACTGCTAGCGGGAGTGAACGAGCAGTACTTC. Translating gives CSVELLAGVNEQYF.

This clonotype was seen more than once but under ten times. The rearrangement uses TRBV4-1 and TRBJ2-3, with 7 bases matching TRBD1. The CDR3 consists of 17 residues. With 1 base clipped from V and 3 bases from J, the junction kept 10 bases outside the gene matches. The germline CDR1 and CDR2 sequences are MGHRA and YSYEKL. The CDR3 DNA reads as TGCGCCAGCAGCCAAGTGATGAAGGGGGCGTCAACAGATACGCAGTATTTT. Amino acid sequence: CASSQVMKGASTDTQYF.

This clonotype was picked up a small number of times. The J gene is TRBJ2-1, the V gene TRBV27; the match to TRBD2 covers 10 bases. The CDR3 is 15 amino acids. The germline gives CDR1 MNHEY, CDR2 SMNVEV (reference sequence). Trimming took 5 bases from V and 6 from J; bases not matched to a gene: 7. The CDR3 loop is CASSLGTSVGNEQFF. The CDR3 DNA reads TGTGCCAGCAGTCTAGGGACTAGCGTCGGCAATGAGCAGTTCTTC.

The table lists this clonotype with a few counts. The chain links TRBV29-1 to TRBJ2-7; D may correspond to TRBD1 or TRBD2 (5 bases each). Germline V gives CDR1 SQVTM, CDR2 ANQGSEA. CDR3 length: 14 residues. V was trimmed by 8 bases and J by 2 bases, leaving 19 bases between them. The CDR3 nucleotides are TGCAGCTACAAGGTGATCGGGGCAGCCTACGAGCAGTACTTC. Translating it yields CSYKVIGAAYEQYF.

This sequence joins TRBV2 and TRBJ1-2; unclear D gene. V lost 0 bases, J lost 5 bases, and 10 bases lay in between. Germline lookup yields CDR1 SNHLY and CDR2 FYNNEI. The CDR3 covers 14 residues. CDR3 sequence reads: CASSEAGTEYGYTF. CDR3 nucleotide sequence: TGTGCCAGCAGTGAAGCGGGCACAGAATATGGCTACACCTTC.

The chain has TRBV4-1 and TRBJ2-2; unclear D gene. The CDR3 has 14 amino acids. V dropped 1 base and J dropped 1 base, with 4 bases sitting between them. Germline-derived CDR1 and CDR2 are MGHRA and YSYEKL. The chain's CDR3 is CASSQVRNTGELFF. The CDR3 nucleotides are TGCGCCAGCAGCCAAGTTCGGAACACCGGGGAGCTGTTTTTT.

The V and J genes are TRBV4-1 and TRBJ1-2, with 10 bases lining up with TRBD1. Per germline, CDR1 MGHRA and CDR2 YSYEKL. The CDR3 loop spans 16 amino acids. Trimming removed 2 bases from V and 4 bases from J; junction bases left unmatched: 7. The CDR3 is CASSQTLTGGGYGYTF. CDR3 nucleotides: TGCGCCAGCAGCCAAACCCTGACAGGGGGCGGCTATGGCTACACCTTC.

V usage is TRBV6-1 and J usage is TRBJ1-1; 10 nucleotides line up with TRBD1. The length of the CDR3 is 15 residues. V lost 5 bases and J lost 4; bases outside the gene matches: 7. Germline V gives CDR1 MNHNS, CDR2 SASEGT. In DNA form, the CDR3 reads TGTGCCAGCAGTCCCGACAGGGGGCTGGGCACTGAAGCTTTCTTT. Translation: CASSPDRGLGTEAFF.

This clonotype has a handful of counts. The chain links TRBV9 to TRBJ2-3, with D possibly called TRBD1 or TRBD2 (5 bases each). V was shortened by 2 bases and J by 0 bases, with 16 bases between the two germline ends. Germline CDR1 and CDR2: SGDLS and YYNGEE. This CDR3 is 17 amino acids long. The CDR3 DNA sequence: TGTGCCAGCAGCGTGGGTCCTGGGACCCTTAGCACAGATACGCAGTATTTT. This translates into CASSVGPGTLSTDTQYF.

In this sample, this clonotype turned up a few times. CDR3: CASSPIAGGDTDTQYF. The DNA of the CDR3 is TGTGCCAGCAGCCCCATAGCGGGAGGGGACACAGATACGCAGTATTTT. The chain is built from TRBV7-2 and TRBJ2-3, with TRBD2 matching 11 bases. Losses at the gene ends were 5 bases for V and 2 bases for J; bases not matched to a gene: 6. Germline CDR1 SGHTA, CDR2 FQGNSA. This CDR3 has 16 amino acids.

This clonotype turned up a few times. This chain's CDR3 is CASTHDVDRGYNEQFF. The CDR3 coding sequence is TGTGCCAGCACCCATGATGTAGACAGGGGTTACAATGAGCAGTTCTTC. The rearrangement uses TRBV12-3 or TRBV12-4 and TRBJ2-1; TRBD1 agrees at 8 bases. V trimming: 7 bases; J trimming: 4 bases; junction bases outside the gene matches: 12. The CDR3 consists of 16 residues.

The DNA of the CDR3 is TGTGCCAGCAGCACCGATGAAAAACTGTTTTTT. This codes for CASSTDEKLFF. The rearrangement uses TRBV6-2 or TRBV6-3 and TRBJ1-4; D is unresolved. Trimming took off 6 bases at V and 6 bases at J, with 5 bases between the two ends. This CDR3 has 11 amino acids. Germline V gene sequence: CDR1 MNHEY, CDR2 SVGEGT.